A single T cell receptor (beta chain) is shown here with its context. This sample is part of a study of blood T cell repertoires in COVID-19. On the study more broadly: Sample material is recorded as cDNA or gDNA derived from T cells, B-cell-depleted T cells, or PBMCs.

Produced via immunoSEQ multiplex PCR; TCRdb's table is partial and in-frame only. Among approximately 80,000 clones listed, around nine tenths were seen once. Sequencing was performed on peripheral blood. The clonotype comes from a man aged 35-49 years with acute or convalescent COVID-19.

Here the CDR3 reads CASSQDYGLYGYTF. The CDR3 DNA reads TGTGCCAGCAGCCAAGATTATGGACTCTATGGCTACACCTTC. This chain links TRBV14 with TRBJ1-2; no definite D call. Germline assignment: CDR1 SGHDN and CDR2 FVKESK. The CDR3 totals 14 residues. Between the trimmed V and J ends, which lost 0 bases and 4 bases, there was a span of 9 bases.